This TCR beta chain was recovered during a study of blood T cell repertoires in COVID-19. Here immunoSEQ multiplex PCR was the method, and the copy in TCRdb shows in-frame clones only, minus some. The sample shows approximately 67,000 clones, roughly 82% of them seen only once. The germline V gene has CDR1 MNHNS and CDR2 SASEGT. The CDR3 contains 14 residues. V gave up 2 bases and J gave up 4 bases, with 11 bases separating them. The clonotype comes from a man aged 55 to 70 with acute or convalescent COVID-19. This rearrangement joins TRBV6-1 to TRBJ1-1, with D possibly matching TRBD1 (5 bases). Input material: peripheral blood. The CDR3, as DNA: TGTGCCAGCAGTGAACGGGCAGGGATCACTGAAGCTTTCTTT. Residues: CASSERAGITEAFF.